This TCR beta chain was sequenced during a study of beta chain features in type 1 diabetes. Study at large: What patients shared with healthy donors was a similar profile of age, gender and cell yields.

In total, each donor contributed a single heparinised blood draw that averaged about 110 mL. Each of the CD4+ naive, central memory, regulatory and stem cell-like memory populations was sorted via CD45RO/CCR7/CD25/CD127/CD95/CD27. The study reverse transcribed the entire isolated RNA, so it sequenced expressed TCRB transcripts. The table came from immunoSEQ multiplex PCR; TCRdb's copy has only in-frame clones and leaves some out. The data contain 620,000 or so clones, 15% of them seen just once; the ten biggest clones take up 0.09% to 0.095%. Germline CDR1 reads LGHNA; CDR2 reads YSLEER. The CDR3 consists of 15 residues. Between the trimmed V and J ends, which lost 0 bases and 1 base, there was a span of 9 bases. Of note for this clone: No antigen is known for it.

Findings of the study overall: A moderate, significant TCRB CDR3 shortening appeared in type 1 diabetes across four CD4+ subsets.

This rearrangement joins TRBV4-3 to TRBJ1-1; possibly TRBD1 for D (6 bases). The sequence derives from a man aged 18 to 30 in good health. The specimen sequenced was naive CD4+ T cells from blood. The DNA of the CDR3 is TGCGCCAGCAGCCAAGAACAGGGAAGGAACACTGAAGCTTTCTTT. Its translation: CASSQEQGRNTEAFF.